This T cell receptor beta chain is from a study of post-analysis software for immune sequencing data. The wider study: The cohort encompassed relapsing-remitting, secondary progressive and progressive-relapsing multiple sclerosis disease courses. Broader study findings: Elevated frequency relative to controls characterized four or five TRBV segments in patients, TRBV5-6, TRBV5-1 and TRBV20-1 among them. Pronounced co-clustering by F measure was evident among identically batched samples.

The CDR3 runs 15 residues. Losses at the gene ends were 6 bases for V and 5 bases for J; bases not matched to a gene: 12. Prepared libraries of TCR beta cDNA carried unique molecular identifiers. It was from about 0.98 to 11 million T cells that roughly 0.5 million cDNA molecules came. From the PCR reads, TCRdb called clonotypes with MiXCR, one entry per CDR3 protein. The sample shows around 250,000 distinct CDR3 sequences, 35% to 45% of them seen only once. This clonotype was counted many times. Its antigen is currently unknown. The chain combines TRBV12-3 or TRBV12-4 with TRBJ2-5; 7 nucleotides match TRBD1. Sequences were obtained from blood. The clonotype comes from a girl aged 5-17 years with multiple sclerosis. CDR3 nucleotide sequence: TGTGCCAGCAGCCCCGGGACAGACCTGCGGGAGACCCAGTACTTC. It yields the protein CASSPGTDLRETQYF.